These 29 T cell receptor beta chains originate from one sample sequenced in a study of control samples from healthy donors and cancer patients. Libraries were prepared by immunoSEQ multiplex PCR; TCRdb keeps only in-frame clonotypes and omits some of them. The sample has around 82,000 clones, around 87% seen once. Sequencing input: blood. These receptor sequences come from a man over 45 in good health.

The genes are TRBV9 and TRBJ1-5, with no clear D. The CDR3 runs 14 residues. Trimming removed 4 bases at V and 5 bases at J, with 13 bases between. Germline loops: CDR1 SGDLS, CDR2 YYNGEE. CDR3 residues: CASSRERGDQPQHF. Here the CDR3 DNA reads TGTGCCAGCAGCCGAGAGCGGGGTGATCAGCCCCAGCATTTT. The full variable domain, in which reference TRBV9 and TRBJ1-5 provide the parts outside the CDR3, is DSGVTQTPKHLITATGQRVTLRCSPRSGDLSVYWYQQSLDQGLQFLIQYYNGEERAKGNILERFSAQQFPDLHSELNLSSLELGDSALYFCASSRERGDQPQHFGDGTRLSIL.

The chain links TRBV13 to TRBJ2-7; the match to TRBD1 covers 9 bases. CDR1 and CDR2 from the germline V gene are PRHDT and FYEKMQ (reference sequence). Unmatched junction bases numbered 11, after V lost 3 bases and J lost 5 bases. The CDR3 contains 16 residues. Written as DNA, the CDR3 is TGTGCCAGCAGCTTCCCTACCGGGACAGGGATGAACGAGCAGTACTTC. The encoded protein is CASSFPTGTGMNEQYF.

This chain links TRBV6-2 or TRBV6-3 with TRBJ2-3, with TRBD2 identical over 11 bases. V lost 6 bases and J lost 4; bases outside the gene matches: 6. The CDR3 contains 15 residues. CDR1 and CDR2 from the germline V gene are MNHEY and SVGEGT. The CDR3 nucleotides read TGTGCCAGCAGCCGAGTACTAGCGGGGGCAGATACGCAGTATTTT. This gives the protein CASSRVLAGADTQYF.

The gene calls are TRBV9 and TRBJ2-1, with 10 bases fitting TRBD2. Per germline, CDR1 SGDLS and CDR2 YYNGEE. The junction had 5 bases not matched to a gene; V was cut back by 0 bases and J by 8 bases. There are 15 residues in the CDR3. The chain's CDR3 is CASSVESGRADEQFF. CDR3 nucleotide sequence: TGTGCCAGCAGCGTAGAAAGCGGGAGGGCCGATGAGCAGTTCTTC.

The sample holds a few counts of this clone. This rearrangement joins TRBV4-2 to TRBJ1-2; D is undetermined. With 0 bases removed from V and 6 bases from J, the gap between germline ends came to 8 bases. Germline CDR1 reads LGHNA; CDR2 reads YNFKEQ. The CDR3 extends over 13 amino acids. CDR3 in amino acids: CASSQDGLDGYTF. Here the CDR3 DNA reads TGTGCCAGCAGCCAAGATGGGCTCGATGGCTACACCTTC.

J is TRBJ2-7 and V is TRBV10-1; D not resolved. Trimming left V 6 bases short and J 5 bases short, with 11 bases between. CDR1 and CDR2 (germline): WNHNN, SYGVQD (reference sequence). The CDR3 is 12 amino acids. In nucleotides, the CDR3 is TGCGCCAGCAGGGAGAAAGGAAACGAGCAGTACTTC. It encodes CASREKGNEQYF.

This chain links TRBV10-1 with TRBJ1-2; D is unclear. The germline CDR1 and CDR2 sequences are WNHNN and SYGVQD (reference sequence). The CDR3 runs 15 residues. V lost 8 bases, J lost 1 base, and 17 bases lay in between. Here the CDR3 reads CASDPTRRGNYGYTF. The CDR3 DNA sequence: TGCGCCAGCGACCCGACCCGGCGGGGTAACTATGGCTACACCTTC.

The gene calls are TRBV30 and TRBJ2-7, with TRBD2 as a possible D gene (5 bases). The CDR3 extends over 13 amino acids. Per the germline V gene, CDR1 is GTSNPN and CDR2 is SVGIG (reference sequence). The germline V and J ends were trimmed by 0 bases and 2 bases, with 8 bases remaining between them. CDR3 nucleotides: TGTGCCTGGAGTGTACAGACTACCTACGAGCAGTACTTC. Its translation: CAWSVQTTYEQYF.

V and J are TRBV9 and TRBJ2-5, with 10 bases identical to TRBD1. Trimming removed 4 bases from V and 1 base from J; junction bases left unmatched: 4. CDR1 and CDR2 (germline): SGDLS, YYNGEE. This CDR3 has 15 amino acids. CDR3 coding DNA: TGTGCCAGCAGCCGACAGGGGGCCCCCCAAGAGACCCAGTACTTC. Translated: CASSRQGAPQETQYF.

This clone appeared a single time. The rearrangement joins TRBV29-1 to TRBJ2-3, with D maybe TRBD1 (6 bases). V was pared by 6 bases and J by 1 base, with 11 bases between. This CDR3 contains 13 residues. In germline, CDR1 is SQVTM, CDR2 ANQGSEA. DNA of the CDR3: TGCAGCGTGGCTTCAGGGGGCACAGATACGCAGTATTTT. Translation: CSVASGGTDTQYF.

For this clone: This sample includes further DNA sequences coding for the same CDR3. The genes are TRBV7-6 and TRBJ2-2, with 8 bases identical to TRBD1. Germline values: CDR1 SGHVS, CDR2 FNYEAQ. J gave up 2 bases and V 9 bases, and 11 bases lay outside the gene matches. The CDR3 loop spans 16 amino acids. The CDR3 sequence is CASSNGQGLNTGELFF. The CDR3 DNA reads as TGTGCCAGTAGCAACGGACAGGGCCTCAACACCGGGGAGCTGTTTTTT. The whole variable domain, filled in from reference TRBV7-6 and TRBJ2-2, reads GAGVSQSPRYKVTKRGQDVALRCDPISGHVSLYWYRQALGQGPEFLTYFNYEAQQDKSGLPNDRFSAERPEGSISTLTIQRTEQRDSAMYRCASSNGQGLNTGELFFGEGSRLTVL.

This clone was seen only once. The V call is TRBV5-1, the J call TRBJ2-5; 7 nucleotides agree with TRBD1. The germline gives CDR1 SGHRS, CDR2 YFSETQ. With 4 bases clipped from V and 0 bases from J, the junction kept 3 bases outside the gene matches. The CDR3 loop spans 14 amino acids. The CDR3 loop is CASSRDSNQETQYF. The CDR3 region has the DNA TGCGCCAGCAGCAGGGACAGCAACCAAGAGACCCAGTACTTC.

The rearrangement joins TRBV6-6 to TRBJ2-3; D gene uncertain. The V end lost 6 bases, the J end lost 4 bases, and 8 bases lay between the germline ends. This CDR3 region has 12 residues. The germline gives CDR1 MNHNY, CDR2 SVGAGI (reference sequence). The CDR3 DNA reads TGTGCCAGCAGGGGATCCCCAGATACGCAGTATTTT. Amino acid sequence: CASRGSPDTQYF.

The V gene is TRBV18, the J gene TRBJ1-1; tentatively, D is TRBD1 (6 bases). Looked up from germline, CDR1 is KGHSH and CDR2 is LQKENI. The CDR3 runs 15 residues. Trimming removed 3 bases at V and 1 base at J, with 12 bases between. CDR3: CASSPLGQENTEAFF. In nucleotides, the CDR3 is TGTGCCAGCTCACCGTTGGGACAAGAGAACACTGAAGCTTTCTTT.

The rearrangement joins TRBV3-1 (or the pseudogene TRBV3-2) to TRBJ1-3, with D unresolved. V lost 0 bases to trimming and J lost 2 bases, with 5 bases between them. This CDR3 comprises 14 residues. The germline V gene has CDR1 LGHDT and CDR2 YNNKEL (reference sequence). CDR3: CASSQEDTGNTIYF. The CDR3, as DNA: TGTGCCAGCAGCCAAGAAGATACTGGAAACACCATATATTTT.

The chain carries TRBV6-2 or TRBV6-3 and TRBJ1-6; D is possibly TRBD1 (6 bases). This CDR3 comprises 14 residues. Germline CDR1 is MNHEY and CDR2 is SVGEGT. Trimming took off 5 bases at V and 9 bases at J, with 14 bases between the two ends. This CDR3 is CASSAQGGGSPLHF. The CDR3 DNA reads as TGTGCCAGCAGTGCACAGGGTGGGGGTTCACCCCTCCACTTT.

The chain couples TRBV27 to TRBJ1-2; D gene unclear. There are 13 residues in the CDR3. Germline CDR1 and CDR2: MNHEY and SMNVEV (reference sequence). V dropped 2 bases and J dropped 8 bases, with 12 bases sitting between them. The CDR3 nucleotides are TGTGCCAGCAGTTTAGGGGTCGTGGGGGGCTACACCTTC. Amino acid sequence: CASSLGVVGGYTF.

The chain joins TRBV4-3 to TRBJ2-7; TRBD2 aligns across 8 bases. Trimming cost V 4 bases and J 4 bases; bases outside gene matches: 6. The length of the CDR3 is 14 residues. CDR1 is LGHNA, CDR2 YSLEER, per germline. The DNA for the CDR3 is TGCGCCAGCAGCCCGGGGCGGGGGGCTTACGAGCAGTACTTC. As protein: CASSPGRGAYEQYF.

This clone was seen a handful of times. This chain joins TRBV5-8 and TRBJ1-1; D is undetermined. CDR1 and CDR2 (germline): SGHTS, YDEGEE. Trimming pared 7 bases from V and 0 bases from J, leaving 10 bases between. This CDR3 comprises 13 residues. The CDR3 DNA sequence: TGTGCCAGCCGCCGGACGGTGAACACTGAAGCTTTCTTT. Protein sequence: CASRRTVNTEAFF.

The chain links TRBV24-1 to TRBJ1-1; D is ambiguous. V lost 1 base, J lost 7 bases, and 12 bases lay in between. CDR1 KGHDR and CDR2 SFDVKD come from the germline V gene. The CDR3 loop spans 14 amino acids. CDR3 amino acids: CATSDFPRSDEAFF. The DNA of the CDR3 is TGTGCCACCAGTGATTTCCCCAGGAGCGATGAAGCTTTCTTT.

The chain joins TRBV5-6 to TRBJ1-2; no clear D. V lost 1 base and J lost 5, with 12 bases in between. Germline-derived CDR1 and CDR2 are SGHDT and YYEEEE. CDR3 length equals 14 residues. DNA of the CDR3: TGTGCCAGCAGCTTGAAAGTCGTCTCTTATGGCTACACCTTC. Protein sequence: CASSLKVVSYGYTF.

V gene TRBV5-4 combines with J gene TRBJ1-6; tentatively, D is TRBD1 (6 bases). The V end lost 4 bases, the J end lost 0 bases, and 14 bases lay between the germline ends. CDR1 SGHNT and CDR2 YYREEE come from the germline V gene (reference sequence). This CDR3 spans 17 amino acids. CDR3 in DNA: TGTGCCAGCAGCCCCAGGACAGCCAACTCCTATAATTCACCCCTCCACTTT. It yields the protein CASSPRTANSYNSPLHF. Full variable domain (rest looked up from reference TRBV5-4 and TRBJ1-6): ETGVTQSPTHLIKTRGQQVTLRCSSQSGHNTVSWYQQALGQGPQFIFQYYREEENGRGNFPPRFSGLQFPNYSSELNVNALELDDSALYLCASSPRTANSYNSPLHFGNGTRLTVT.

The chain has TRBV30 and TRBJ1-1; weak D call: TRBD1 (5 bases). V was clipped by 5 bases and J by 1 base, with 11 bases between them. Germline-derived CDR1 and CDR2 are GTSNPN and SVGIG (reference sequence). The CDR3 extends over 13 amino acids. CDR3 nucleotides: TGTGCCTGGGGTATTGGGGGGAACACTGAAGCTTTCTTT. Translated: CAWGIGGNTEAFF.

V gene TRBV4-3 combines with J gene TRBJ2-7, with 8 positions matching TRBD1. The CDR3 has 17 amino acids. The J segment lost 0 bases and the V segment lost 1 base, leaving 8 bases of the junction unmatched. Germline loops: CDR1 LGHNA, CDR2 YSLEER. The CDR3 protein is CASSQGIPGQDSYEQYF. The CDR3 DNA reads TGCGCCAGCAGCCAAGGAATACCGGGACAGGACTCCTACGAGCAGTACTTC.

This clone was seen once. The chain uses TRBV12-3 or TRBV12-4 and TRBJ2-2; tentatively, D is TRBD2 (5 bases). The CDR3 consists of 12 residues. With 5 bases removed from V and 6 bases from J, the gap between germline ends came to 7 bases. CDR3 in amino acids: CASSRGPGELFF. CDR3 nucleotides: TGTGCCAGCAGTCGAGGGCCCGGGGAGCTGTTTTTT.

The V and J genes are TRBV19 and TRBJ2-1; the match to TRBD2 covers 7 bases. V lost 5 bases to trimming and J lost 0 bases; unmatched junction nucleotides: 4. In germline, CDR1 is LNHDA, CDR2 SQIVND (reference sequence). The CDR3 consists of 15 residues. The CDR3 spells CASSRGESSYNEQFF. The CDR3 DNA follows: TGTGCCAGTAGTCGGGGGGAAAGCTCCTACAATGAGCAGTTCTTC.

This clone was picked up one time. The gene calls are TRBV2 and TRBJ2-1; 7 bases agree with TRBD2. V shed 3 bases and J 5 bases; nucleotides not matched to a gene: 10. The CDR3 spans 16 residues. Germline-derived CDR1 and CDR2 are SNHLY and FYNNEI. CDR3 DNA sequence: TGTGCCAGCAGTGAGGCGGGACGGGAGGCGAACAATGAGCAGTTCTTC. Protein product: CASSEAGREANNEQFF.

The gene calls are TRBV30 and TRBJ1-3; no definite D call. Looked up from germline, CDR1 is GTSNPN and CDR2 is SVGIG (reference sequence). The germline V and J ends were trimmed by 4 bases and 2 bases, with 12 bases remaining between them. This CDR3 is built from 14 residues. The CDR3 sequence is CAWNSGETGNTIYF. The CDR3 nucleotides are TGTGCCTGGAATTCTGGGGAGACTGGAAACACCATATATTTT.

The genes are TRBV7-2 and TRBJ2-2, with D possibly called TRBD1 or TRBD2 (5 bases each). This CDR3 is built from 14 residues. Per the germline V gene, CDR1 is SGHTA and CDR2 is FQGNSA. V lost 5 bases and J lost 6, with 13 bases in between. CDR3 protein: CASSPGWGSGELFF. DNA for the CDR3: TGTGCCAGCAGCCCCGGGTGGGGGTCCGGGGAGCTGTTTTTT.